This TCR beta chain was documented in a study of chronic HIV infection and antiretroviral therapy. There are 14 residues in the CDR3. The V and J ends lost 5 bases and 6 bases, in that order; junction bases with no gene match: 4. The germline V gene has CDR1 MDHEN and CDR2 SYDVKM. TCRdb used MiXCR to reprocess the 5' RACE reads, holding one entry per CDR3 protein. The sample includes 45,000 to 60,000 distinct CDR3 sequences, under 20% seen only once; the top ten take under 3.5%. This chain connects TRBV28 to TRBJ2-7; TRBD2 matches at 13 bases. The sample was peripheral blood. The clonotype originates from an adult who had HIV and had not received antiretroviral therapy, or was an uninfected healthy control (not recorded which). DNA of the CDR3: TGTGCCAGCAGTCCCGGGACTAGCGGGACCGAGCAGTACTTC. Translated: CASSPGTSGTEQYF.